This T cell receptor beta chain was profiled in a study of cytomegalovirus exposure and HLA in healthy donors. Germline V gene lookup returns CDR1 SGHTA and CDR2 FQGNSA. CDR3 length equals 15 residues. Trimming stripped 1 base from V and 5 bases from J, with 14 bases between. The PCR was carried out with 60 Vbeta primers and 13 Jbeta primers. Per the authors' pipeline: Later, tens of millions of unique TCR beta chains were counted in an analysis, and around 11 million of them were shared. The table came from immunoSEQ multiplex PCR; TCRdb's copy has only in-frame clones and leaves some out. Clone size and the V and J calls come from that table; the DNA yielded D and trimming. The table shows fewer than 150,000 clones, with about 80% occurring only once. Each donor was healthy, and each was a bone marrow donor.

J is TRBJ2-5 and V is TRBV7-2; TRBD2 is a possible D gene (6 bases). Sequencing was performed on PBMCs. This TCR was recovered from a man aged 35-49 years in good health and CMV-seronegative. DNA of the CDR3: TGTGCCAGCAGCTTAGGGTTCGGGGGTGATGAGACCCAGTACTTC. This codes for CASSLGFGGDETQYF.